The present TCR beta chain was sequenced within a study of T cells after posttransplantation cyclophosphamide. This clone was seen at least ten times. Its matching antigen is unknown. V was pared by 6 bases and J by 2 bases, with 11 bases of the junction left unmatched. The CDR3 has 16 amino acids. General study findings and limits: Later post-transplant blood repertoires were often dominated by donor CD8+ memory clones.

Cyclophosphamide on days +3 and +4 followed busulfan-fludarabine conditioning and a marrow graft. Generated by immunoSEQ multiplex PCR, the TCRdb table keeps only in-frame clones and is missing some. The record shows about 3,100 clones for this sample, with no singletons present. The TCR sequence derives from a female patient in her forties who received an allogeneic stem cell transplant from a related donor, was CMV-positive, and had no GVHD. Some T cells may be the graft donor's. This specimen consisted of PBMCs, obtained 84 days after allogeneic stem cell transplant with posttransplant cyclophosphamide. This chain uses TRBV12-3 or TRBV12-4 with TRBJ1-2, with TRBD1 identical over 8 bases. CDR3 in amino acids: CASSLPRTGLNYGYTF. For the CDR3, the DNA is TGTGCCAGCAGCCTACCGAGGACAGGGTTGAACTATGGCTACACCTTC.